The rows below give T cell receptor beta chains drawn from one sample of a study of T cell responses to AZD1222 COVID-19 vaccine. Generated by immunoSEQ multiplex PCR, the TCRdb table keeps only in-frame clones and is missing some. Seen here are 90,000 to 150,000 clones, over 75% observed once, and the top ten hold approximately 9.2%. The sample here was peripheral blood, taken on day 0 of AZD1222 vaccination. All receptors come from an adult in good health. Each CDR3 is given with its conserved first and last residue. D genes are given only for firm matches. Rows give clone size only sometimes, using once, few, many, or a class for an expanded clone.

j_call,clone_size,d_call,v_call,cdr3_length,cdr3_aa,cdr3_nt
TRBJ1-2,-,TRBD1,TRBV28,16,CASSSFGQGAGYGYTF,TGTGCCAGCAGTTCCTTTGGACAGGGGGCGGGATATGGCTACACCTTC
TRBJ1-1,-,TRBD1,TRBV11-2,13,CATAGTANTEAFF,TGTGCCACCGCTGGGACAGCGAACACTGAAGCTTTCTTT
TRBJ2-3,-,-,TRBV9,11,CASSLYDTQYF,TGTGCCAGCAGCCTTTACGATACGCAGTATTTT
TRBJ2-5,-,TRBD1,TRBV7-9,14,CASSLQGQQETQYF,TGTGCCAGCAGCTTACAGGGACAGCAAGAGACCCAGTACTTC
TRBJ1-4,-,-,TRBV5-5,13,CASSFGPNEKLFF,TGTGCCAGCAGCTTTGGGCCTAATGAAAAACTGTTTTTT
TRBJ2-3,-,TRBD1,TRBV9,15,CASSATGGRTDTQYF,TGTGCCAGCAGCGCAACAGGGGGCCGCACAGATACGCAGTATTTT
TRBJ2-3,-,TRBD2,TRBV7-8,16,CASSYRGGTSTDTQYF,TGTGCCAGCAGTTACCGCGGGGGAACTAGCACAGATACGCAGTATTTT
TRBJ1-5,-,-,TRBV11-2,15,CASSLDRGHNQPQHF,TGTGCCAGCAGCTTAGATAGGGGTCATAATCAGCCCCAGCATTTT
TRBJ2-3,once,-,TRBV20-1,13,CSASWVRKSTQYF,TGCAGTGCTAGTTGGGTCAGAAAGAGCACGCAGTATTTT
TRBJ2-2,-,-,TRBV19,16,CASSILGQGNTGELFF,TGTGCCAGTAGTATTCTCGGGCAGGGAAACACCGGGGAGCTGTTTTTT
TRBJ2-7,-,-,TRBV5-1,14,CASSLGGPSYEQYF,TGCGCCAGCAGCTTGGGGGGGCCGTCCTACGAGCAGTACTTC
TRBJ2-5,-,TRBD1,TRBV7-6,15,CASSQPWTGGETQYF,TGTGCCAGCAGCCAACCCTGGACAGGGGGAGAGACCCAGTACTTC
TRBJ2-7,-,TRBD1,TRBV27,17,CASSFFSGQGGYYEQYF,TGTGCCAGCAGTTTTTTTAGTGGACAGGGAGGCTACTACGAGCAGTACTTC
TRBJ2-7,-,TRBD1,TRBV27,17,CASGSGSWTGLGLEQYF,TGTGCCAGCGGCTCGGGGTCATGGACAGGGCTAGGCCTCGAGCAGTACTTC
TRBJ2-7,-,-,TRBV3-1/TRBV3-2,13,CASSPTRTHEQYF,TGTGCCAGCAGCCCCACTAGAACGCACGAGCAGTACTTC
TRBJ1-5,once,-,TRBV19,14,CASSHRRSNQPQHF,TGTGCCAGTAGTCACAGGAGGAGCAATCAGCCCCAGCATTTT
TRBJ2-7,few,-,TRBV5-5,14,CASSLIRHSYEQYF,TGTGCCAGCAGCTTGATTCGGCACTCCTACGAGCAGTACTTC
TRBJ2-4,-,TRBD1,TRBV28,17,CASSPVGTASAKNIQYF,TGTGCCAGCAGTCCAGTCGGGACAGCCTCAGCCAAAAACATTCAGTACTTC
TRBJ2-7,-,-,TRBV5-6,13,CASSLGGTYEQYF,TGTGCCAGCAGCTTGGGCGGGACCTACGAGCAGTACTTC
TRBJ2-7,-,-,TRBV28,10,CASRRIEQYF,TGTGCCAGCAGGCGAATCGAGCAGTACTTC
TRBJ1-1,-,TRBD1,TRBV9,15,CASSIGTGLNTEAFF,TGTGCCAGCAGCATCGGGACAGGGTTGAACACTGAAGCTTTCTTT
TRBJ1-2,-,TRBD1,TRBV6-7,14,CASSYRQGSYGYTF,TGTGCCAGCAGTTACCGACAGGGTTCCTATGGCTACACCTTC
TRBJ2-2,-,-,TRBV5-4,12,CASSLHTGELFF,TGTGCCAGCAGCCTTCACACCGGGGAGCTGTTTTTT
TRBJ2-5,-,TRBD2,TRBV5-1,15,CASSRVAGGWETQYF,TGCGCCAGCAGCCGAGTAGCGGGGGGATGGGAGACCCAGTACTTC
TRBJ1-2,-,TRBD1,TRBV29-1,12,CSATGTGTGYTF,TGCAGCGCAACCGGGACAGGGACCGGCTACACCTTC
TRBJ2-1,-,-,TRBV11-3,13,CASSLEATNEQFF,TGTGCCAGCAGCTTAGAGGCTACCAATGAGCAGTTCTTC
TRBJ1-6,-,TRBD1,TRBV9,16,CASSQEGEGANSPLHF,TGTGCCAGCAGCCAAGAGGGGGAGGGGGCGAATTCACCCCTCCACTTT
TRBJ2-4,-,TRBD2,TRBV5-1,15,CASSLLAGEGDIQYF,TGCGCCAGCAGCCTATTAGCGGGAGAGGGAGACATTCAGTACTTC
TRBJ1-5,-,-,TRBV6-2/TRBV6-3,13,CASSYWGDQPQHF,TGTGCCAGCAGTTACTGGGGGGATCAGCCCCAGCATTTT
TRBJ1-1,few,-,TRBV5-6,15,CASSLGFRSSTEAFF,TGTGCCAGCAGCTTGGGTTTCAGGTCGAGCACTGAAGCTTTCTTT
TRBJ2-7,once,-,TRBV2,12,CASSERHYEQYF,TGTGCCAGCAGTGAACGTCACTACGAGCAGTACTTC
TRBJ1-2,-,-,TRBV11-1,12,CASSSGGSGYTF,TGTGCCAGCAGCTCCGGGGGAAGTGGCTACACCTTC
TRBJ1-6,-,-,TRBV6-5,14,CASSYGGANSPLHF,TGTGCCAGCAGTTACGGGGGGGCTAATTCACCCCTCCACTTT
TRBJ2-5,-,-,TRBV4-1,15,CASSHTRGSQETQYF,TGCGCCAGCAGCCATACCCGGGGGTCCCAAGAGACCCAGTACTTC
TRBJ1-5,-,TRBD1,TRBV7-9,17,CASSSDRKQSGNQPQHF,TGTGCCAGCAGCTCGGACAGGAAGCAGTCGGGCAATCAGCCCCAGCATTTT
TRBJ2-7,-,-,TRBV12-5,15,CASGSPGHPPYEQYF,TGTGCTAGTGGTTCGCCGGGACACCCTCCCTACGAGCAGTACTTC
TRBJ2-7,-,TRBD1,TRBV9,12,CASSLTGVEQYF,TGTGCCAGCAGCTTAACAGGGGTCGAGCAGTACTTC
TRBJ1-3,-,-,TRBV13,15,CASSLSLSSGNTIYF,TGTGCCAGCAGCTTATCGCTATCCTCTGGAAACACCATATATTTT
TRBJ2-3,once,TRBD2,TRBV6-5,15,CASRPAGGIGGTQYF,TGTGCCAGCCGTCCGGCGGGAGGGATCGGCGGTACGCAGTATTTT
TRBJ2-3,-,TRBD1,TRBV11-3,16,CASSFRTGEKTDTQYF,TGTGCCAGCAGCTTCCGGACAGGAGAGAAAACAGATACGCAGTATTTT
TRBJ1-5,-,TRBD1,TRBV27,15,CASSPQGSRSQPQHF,TGTGCCAGCAGTCCACAGGGGAGTCGTAGTCAGCCCCAGCATTTT
TRBJ2-2,-,-,TRBV6-5,15,CASSYSAGVTGELFF,TGTGCCAGCAGTTACTCCGCAGGGGTTACCGGGGAGCTGTTTTTT
TRBJ2-7,-,TRBD1,TRBV2,13,CASSGGLPYEQYF,TGTGCCAGCTCAGGGGGTTTACCCTACGAGCAGTACTTC
TRBJ1-2,-,-,TRBV7-9,16,CASSPVGARGNYGYTF,TGTGCCAGCAGCCCCGTCGGGGCCAGGGGAAACTATGGCTACACCTTC
TRBJ1-3,-,-,TRBV2,15,CASSRAAASGNTIYF,TGTGCCAGCAGCCGGGCGGCGGCCTCTGGAAACACCATATATTTT
TRBJ1-5,-,-,TRBV9,13,CASSVKGDPPQHF,TGTGCCAGCAGCGTGAAGGGGGATCCTCCCCAGCATTTT
TRBJ2-5,-,-,TRBV11-3,14,CASRPGDDMGTQYF,TGTGCCAGCAGACCCGGGGACGACATGGGGACCCAGTACTTC
TRBJ2-1,once,TRBD2,TRBV6-2/TRBV6-3,12,CASSYSSGRGIF,TGTGCCAGCAGTTATTCTAGCGGGAGGGGTATCTTC
TRBJ2-1,once,TRBD2,TRBV7-9,14,CASSFLIAGNEQFF,TGTGCCAGCAGCTTTTTAATAGCGGGGAATGAGCAGTTCTTC
TRBJ1-1,-,TRBD1,TRBV6-5,15,CASSYSEGAETEAFF,TGTGCCAGCAGTTACTCGGAGGGGGCAGAGACTGAAGCTTTCTTT
TRBJ1-5,-,TRBD1,TRBV7-2,16,CASSSGTGSINQPQHF,TGTGCCAGCAGCTCCGGGACAGGGTCAATCAATCAGCCCCAGCATTTT
TRBJ1-2,-,-,TRBV3-1/TRBV3-2,17,CASSQPGREGKRYGYTF,TGTGCCAGCAGCCAACCAGGCCGAGAAGGGAAAAGGTATGGCTACACCTTC
TRBJ2-3,-,-,TRBV9,18,CASSATSRTGNPTDTQYF,TGTGCCAGCAGCGCAACCTCCCGGACGGGTAATCCCACAGATACGCAGTATTTT
TRBJ2-7,-,-,TRBV9,14,CASSVDWSSYEQYF,TGTGCCAGCAGCGTAGACTGGAGCTCCTACGAGCAGTACTTC
TRBJ2-1,-,TRBD2,TRBV4-3,19,CASSQESSSGRLPPNEQFF,TGCGCCAGCAGCCAAGAGTCGTCTAGCGGGAGATTGCCCCCCAATGAGCAGTTCTTC